This note documents a single T cell receptor (beta chain) sequence. The data derive from a study of blood T cell repertoires in COVID-19. The J segment lost 6 bases and the V segment lost 5 bases, leaving 6 bases of the junction unmatched. This CDR3 has 13 residues. CDR1 SNHLY and CDR2 FYNNEI come from the germline V gene. In the study's own analysis: Estimates of nucleated cell counts were drawn from the amplification of reference gene primers. Sequenced by immunoSEQ multiplex PCR; TCRdb stores in-frame clones only, minus some. D and trimming come from the DNA, and the V and J calls and clone size come from that table. Here the sample spans roughly 240,000 clones, 70% to 90% being singletons.

This clonotype was obtained from a woman in her 50s with acute COVID-19. Material for sequencing was PBMCs or T cells enriched from blood (not recorded which). V is TRBV2 and J is TRBJ2-7, with TRBD2 identical over 8 bases. The CDR3 loop is CASSSAGGGEQYF. The CDR3 region has the DNA TGTGCCAGCAGTTCCGCGGGGGGCGGCGAGCAGTACTTC.